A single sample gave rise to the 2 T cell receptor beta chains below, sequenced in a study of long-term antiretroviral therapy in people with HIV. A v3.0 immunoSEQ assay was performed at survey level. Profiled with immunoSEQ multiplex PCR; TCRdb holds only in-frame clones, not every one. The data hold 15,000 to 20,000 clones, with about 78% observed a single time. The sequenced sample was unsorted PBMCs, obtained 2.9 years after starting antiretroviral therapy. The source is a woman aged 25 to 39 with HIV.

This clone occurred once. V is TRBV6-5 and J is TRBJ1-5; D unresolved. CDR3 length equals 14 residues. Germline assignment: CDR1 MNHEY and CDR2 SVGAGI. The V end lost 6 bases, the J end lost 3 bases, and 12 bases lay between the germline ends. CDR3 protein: CASRAGRNNQPQHF. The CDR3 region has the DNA TGTGCCAGCAGGGCCGGGCGGAACAATCAGCCCCAGCATTTT.

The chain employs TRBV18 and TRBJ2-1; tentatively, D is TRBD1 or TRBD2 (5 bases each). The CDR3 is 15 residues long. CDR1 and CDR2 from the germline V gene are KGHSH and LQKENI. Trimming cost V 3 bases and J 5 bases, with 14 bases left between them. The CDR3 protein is CASSPQGPPNNEQFF. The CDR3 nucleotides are TGTGCCAGCTCACCCCAGGGACCCCCAAACAATGAGCAGTTCTTC.